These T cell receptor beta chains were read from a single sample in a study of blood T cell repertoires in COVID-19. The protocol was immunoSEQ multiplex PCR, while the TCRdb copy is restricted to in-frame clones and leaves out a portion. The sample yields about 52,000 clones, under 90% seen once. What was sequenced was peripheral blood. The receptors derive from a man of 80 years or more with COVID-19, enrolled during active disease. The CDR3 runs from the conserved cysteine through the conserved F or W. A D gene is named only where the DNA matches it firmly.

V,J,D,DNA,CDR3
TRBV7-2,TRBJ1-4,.,TGTGCCAGCAGCTTAGTGGGGGGGCAGGGTGAAAAACTGTTTTTT,CASSLVGGQGEKLFF
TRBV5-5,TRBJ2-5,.,TGTGCCAGCAGCTCAATTGACAGGCCCCAAGAGACCCAGTACTTC,CASSSIDRPQETQYF
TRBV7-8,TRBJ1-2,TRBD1,TGTGCCAGCAGCACAACCGGGACAGGTTTTGTCACCTTC,CASSTTGTGFVTF
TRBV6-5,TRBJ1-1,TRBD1,TGTGCCAGCGTAGGGACAGACACTGAAGCTTTCTTT,CASVGTDTEAFF
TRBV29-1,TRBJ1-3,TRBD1,TGCAGCGTTGAAGATCGAGACAGGGGGCGCGGAAACACCATATATTTT,CSVEDRDRGRGNTIYF
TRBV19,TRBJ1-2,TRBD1,TGTGCCAGTAGAAACCGGGACAGGGGCTTCTTGAATGGCTACACCTTC,CASRNRDRGFLNGYTF
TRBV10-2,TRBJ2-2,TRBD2,TGCGCCAGCACTGCGGGAGTAGGCACCGGGGAGCTGTTTTTT,CASTAGVGTGELFF
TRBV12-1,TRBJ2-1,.,TGTGCCAGCAGCGCCTGCCGGGACTTTTCCTACAATGAGCAGTTCTTC,CASSACRDFSYNEQFF
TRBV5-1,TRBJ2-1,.,TGCGCCAGCAGCGTTGTAGGCGGCGATGAGCAGTTCTTC,CASSVVGGDEQFF
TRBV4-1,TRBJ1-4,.,TGCGCCAGCAAAACAGGTCAGGCCGCTAATGAAAAACTGTTTTTT,CASKTGQAANEKLFF
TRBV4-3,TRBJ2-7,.,TGCGCCAGCAGCCCGTCCGGTTATACGGGGCAGTACTTC,CASSPSGYTGQYF
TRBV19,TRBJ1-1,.,TGTGCCAGTAGTATCTTCCGGGGGAACACTGAAGCTTTCTTT,CASSIFRGNTEAFF
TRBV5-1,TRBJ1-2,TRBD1,TGCGCCAGCAGCTCGGGGGGACAGGGTGGCGGCTACACCTTC,CASSSGGQGGGYTF
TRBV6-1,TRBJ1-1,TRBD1,TGTGCCAGCAGTGACCCAACGACAGGGTTTGACACTGAAGCTTTCTTT,CASSDPTTGFDTEAFF
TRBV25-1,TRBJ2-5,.,TGTGCCAGCAGTGACTTGGGGAGCGGCAAAGAGACCCAGTACTTC,CASSDLGSGKETQYF